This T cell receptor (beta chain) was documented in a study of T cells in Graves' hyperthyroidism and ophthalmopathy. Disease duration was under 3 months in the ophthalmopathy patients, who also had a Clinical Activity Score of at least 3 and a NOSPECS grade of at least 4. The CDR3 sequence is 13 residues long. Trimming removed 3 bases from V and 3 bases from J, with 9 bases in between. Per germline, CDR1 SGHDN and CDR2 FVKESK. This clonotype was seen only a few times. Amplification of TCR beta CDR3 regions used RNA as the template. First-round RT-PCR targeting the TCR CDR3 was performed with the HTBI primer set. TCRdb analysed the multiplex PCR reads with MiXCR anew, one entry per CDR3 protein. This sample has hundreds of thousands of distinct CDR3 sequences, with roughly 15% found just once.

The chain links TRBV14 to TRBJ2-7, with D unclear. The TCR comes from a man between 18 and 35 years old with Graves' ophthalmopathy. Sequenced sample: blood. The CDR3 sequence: CASSHGADYEQYF. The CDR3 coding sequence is TGTGCCAGCAGCCATGGTGCGGACTACGAGCAGTACTTC.